This T cell receptor (beta chain) was captured by sequencing in a study of T cells in Graves' hyperthyroidism and ophthalmopathy. Study-level points and caveats: Most thyroid-expanded clonotypes above 0.001 were also found in blood.

Stable Graves' hyperthyroidism denoted no ophthalmopathy progression over 18 months. Amplification of TCR beta CDR3 regions was performed using RNA transcripts as template. Using the HTBI primer set, a first-round RT-PCR was run on the TCR CDR3. A single record per CDR3 protein comes from TCRdb applying MiXCR to the multiplex PCR reads. Of about 500,000 distinct CDR3 sequences listed, over 13% are singletons. J gave up 5 bases and V 2 bases, and 3 bases lay outside the gene matches. Germline assignment: CDR1 SNHLY and CDR2 FYNNEI. The CDR3 runs to 14 residues. The table lists this clonotype with many counts. The target antigen is unknown.

The rearrangement links TRBV2 to TRBJ2-5; 9 bases line up with TRBD1. The receptor's source is a woman aged 18-29 years with Graves' hyperthyroidism. The sample comprised blood. The CDR3 spells CASSETGGWETQYF. CDR3 nucleotide sequence: TGTGCCAGCAGTGAAACAGGGGGCTGGGAGACCCAGTACTTC.